The rows below give T cell receptor beta chains drawn from one sample of a study of Ad26.COV2.S vaccination and SARS-CoV-2 variants. Profiled with immunoSEQ multiplex PCR; TCRdb holds only in-frame clones, not every one. The sample holds more than 300,000 clones, just over 85% seen once. The sequenced sample was peripheral blood, obtained in a trial of Ad26.COV2.S vaccine versus placebo. These receptors were collected from a person between 18 and 65 years old who received the Ad26.COV2.S COVID-19 vaccine or a placebo. The CDR3 runs from the conserved cysteine through the conserved F or W. Fields, in order: D gene, V gene, clone size, J gene, CDR3 DNA, CDR3 protein. A D gene is named only where the DNA matches it firmly. Clone size is stated in some rows and not others, as once, few, many or a class when expanded.

-	TRBV25-1	-	TRBJ1-1	TGTGCCAGCAGTGGGAAGTGGGGTGGACCGGCTGAAGCTTTCTTT	CASSGKWGGPAEAFF
TRBD2	TRBV5-4	-	TRBJ2-1	TGTGCCAGCAGCCCCGCCCCTAGCGGGGGGCACAATGAGCAGTTCTTC	CASSPAPSGGHNEQFF
TRBD1	TRBV4-3	-	TRBJ1-1	TGCGCCAGCAGCCAAGAAATGGGGACAGTTAACACTGAAGCTTTCTTT	CASSQEMGTVNTEAFF
-	TRBV2	-	TRBJ2-1	TGTGCCCAAGCCCGGCAGGGTAAGGTAAATGAGCAGTTCTTC	CAQARQGKVNEQFF
-	TRBV7-6	-	TRBJ2-3	TGTGCCAGCAGCGCCATATGGAGCACAGATACGCAGTATTTT	CASSAIWSTDTQYF
-	TRBV3-1/TRBV3-2	-	TRBJ2-3	TGTGCCAGCAGCCTCCGGCAGGATTACACAGATACGCAGTATTTT	CASSLRQDYTDTQYF
-	TRBV6-6	-	TRBJ2-7	TGTGCCAGCAGGGTCGGGGACGGGTTCTACGAGCAGTACTTC	CASRVGDGFYEQYF
-	TRBV7-2	-	TRBJ2-5	TGTGCCAGCAGCTACCGTACCCAAGAGACCCAGTACTTC	CASSYRTQETQYF
-	TRBV27	-	TRBJ1-6	TGTGCCAGCCGTCCGGGGCTCTCACCCCTCCACTTT	CASRPGLSPLHF
-	TRBV6-6	-	TRBJ2-5	TGTGCCAGCAGCCCCCTGGATGAGACCCAGTACTTC	CASSPLDETQYF
TRBD2	TRBV30	-	TRBJ2-7	TGTGCCTGGAGTGCGCAAGGACTAGCGGGGTCTGGCGAGCAGTACTTC	CAWSAQGLAGSGEQYF
-	TRBV11-2	-	TRBJ1-2	TGTGCCAGCAGCTTAGATCCCGACAGCGTCTATAAGGGCTACACCTTC	CASSLDPDSVYKGYTF
-	TRBV6-5	-	TRBJ2-7	TGTGCCAGCACGGGACCCCACTCCTACGAGCAGTACTTC	CASTGPHSYEQYF
-	TRBV28	-	TRBJ1-5	TGTGCCAGCAGAACCGGGACAATAAGCAATCAGCCCCAGCATTTT	CASRTGTISNQPQHF
TRBD1	TRBV5-1	few	TRBJ2-7	TGCGCCAGCAGCCTCGGACAGGGTGACTACGAGCAGTACTTC	CASSLGQGDYEQYF
TRBD2	TRBV5-1	-	TRBJ2-3	TGCGCCAGCTCCCTGGGGAGGGTTGGAGATACGCAGTATTTT	CASSLGRVGDTQYF
-	TRBV15	-	TRBJ1-5	TGTGCCACCAGCAGAGATGGGGGGGCCCATCAGCCCCAGCATTTT	CATSRDGGAHQPQHF
TRBD2	TRBV5-6	-	TRBJ2-7	TGTGCCAGCAGCAATAGCGGGGGTTTGTCCTACGAGCAGTACTTC	CASSNSGGLSYEQYF
-	TRBV30	-	TRBJ1-1	TGTGCCTGGGTCCGGATCCTAACAGGGCGAAATAAAGGTTGGAACACTGAAGCTTTCTTT	CAWVRILTGRNKGWNTEAFF
-	TRBV4-3	-	TRBJ1-1	TGCGCCAGCAGCCAAGAGGCAGGGATGAACACTGAAGCTTTCTTT	CASSQEAGMNTEAFF
TRBD1	TRBV5-1	-	TRBJ1-3	TGCGCCAGCAGCCCTAGGGACAGCTCTGGAAACACCATATATTTT	CASSPRDSSGNTIYF
-	TRBV7-9	-	TRBJ2-5	TGTGCCAGCAGCTTAACTGAGACCCAGTACTTC	CASSLTETQYF
TRBD1	TRBV10-3	-	TRBJ1-1	TGTGCCATCAGGGCGGACAGGGATGGCACTGAAGCTTTCTTT	CAIRADRDGTEAFF
-	TRBV6-6	-	TRBJ2-7	TGTGCCAGCAGTTACGAGGGCGGGATCAGCGAGCAGTACTTC	CASSYEGGISEQYF
-	TRBV12-3/TRBV12-4	-	TRBJ2-3	TGTGCCAGCAGCCGGACTAGGACAGGGCAGTATTTT	CASSRTRTGQYF
-	TRBV6-5	-	TRBJ2-2	TGTGCCAGCAGAGACATTGCCGGGGAGCTGTTTTTT	CASRDIAGELFF
TRBD2	TRBV7-2	once	TRBJ2-3	TGTGCCAGCAGCTTGCTTGCGGGGGGTGGAGATACGCAGTATTTT	CASSLLAGGGDTQYF
-	TRBV3-1/TRBV3-2	-	TRBJ2-1	TGTGCCAGCAGCCAGAACCCGACCAGGACGTGGAATGAGCAGTTCTTC	CASSQNPTRTWNEQFF
-	TRBV6-4	-	TRBJ1-2	TGTGCCAGCAGTGCCGGGGTTGGCGGTCGTGGCTACACCTTC	CASSAGVGGRGYTF
TRBD1	TRBV2	-	TRBJ1-2	TGTGCCAGCAGTGAACATGTGACAGGGTGGAACTATGGCTACACCTTC	CASSEHVTGWNYGYTF
TRBD1	TRBV5-1	-	TRBJ2-7	TGCGCCAGCAGCTCGACGGGACAGTTCTACGAGCAGTACTTC	CASSSTGQFYEQYF
TRBD1	TRBV5-4	few	TRBJ1-6	TGTGCCAGCAGCTTGGAGACAGGGTTTAATACACCCCTCCACTTT	CASSLETGFNTPLHF
-	TRBV12-3/TRBV12-4	-	TRBJ1-3	TGTGCCAGCCGTAGGTGGAACGGAAACACCATATATTTT	CASRRWNGNTIYF
TRBD2	TRBV7-2	-	TRBJ2-1	TGTGCCAGCACCGAGACTAGCGGGGGGGTAAATGAGCAGTTCTTC	CASTETSGGVNEQFF
-	TRBV29-1	-	TRBJ1-1	TGCAGCGTTGGGGTGCAGCAGAACACTGAAGCTTTCTTT	CSVGVQQNTEAFF
-	TRBV6-5	-	TRBJ2-7	TGTGCCAGCAGTTACTACCGGGTGGGCTCCTACGAGCAGTACTTC	CASSYYRVGSYEQYF
-	TRBV20-1	-	TRBJ1-1	TGCAGTGCTAGTAGCAACACTGAAGCTTTCTTT	CSASSNTEAFF
-	TRBV4-1	-	TRBJ2-5	TGCGCCAGCGGCAGGGGGGGGCCACCCCAAGAGACCCAGTACTTC	CASGRGGPPQETQYF
TRBD1	TRBV5-4	-	TRBJ1-1	TGTGCCAGCAGCTTGGCACAGGGGGCGCGGACTGAAGCTTTCTTT	CASSLAQGARTEAFF
TRBD1	TRBV5-1	-	TRBJ2-5	TGCGCCAGCAGCTTTGGGGACAGGGTAGGCGAGACCCAGTACTTC	CASSFGDRVGETQYF
-	TRBV11-3	once	TRBJ1-5	TGTGCCAGCAGCTTAAAACTGGACCAGGAGCCCCAGCATTTT	CASSLKLDQEPQHF
-	TRBV7-9	-	TRBJ2-3	TGTGCCAGCAGCTTTGGGGGTGGCACAGATACGCAGTATTTT	CASSFGGGTDTQYF
-	TRBV30	-	TRBJ1-6	TGTGCCTGGAGGGAGAGATCCTATAATTCACCCCTCCACTTT	CAWRERSYNSPLHF